The clone carrying this T cell receptor beta chain was observed a single time. Antigen specificity is unknown. It was with a sample-barcoded 5' primer and a J-beta primer mix that a second PCR of about 6 to 12 cycles was run. TCRdb passed the 5' RACE reads through MiXCR, listing each CDR3 protein once. The sample holds about 1.4 million distinct CDR3 sequences, roughly 64% seen once. The source of the sample is a study of blood T cells in healthy people across ages. Study-level points and caveats: Per million T cells, TCR beta diversity dropped roughly linearly as age increased.

This CDR3 is built from 14 residues. The V segment lost 5 bases and the J segment 4 bases; nucleotides outside the gene matches: 8. Germline V gene lookup returns CDR1 SGHAT and CDR2 FQNNGV. The chain uses TRBV11-2 and TRBJ2-7, with 7 bases that match TRBD2. The sample was blood. The source of this sequence is a young man in good health. CDR3 residues: CASSPMGGSYEQYF. CDR3 DNA: TGTGCCAGCAGCCCCATGGGGGGGTCGTACGAGCAGTACTTC.